These 16 T cell receptor beta chains came from one sample sequenced in a study of blood T cells in healthy people across ages. Primed by a sample-barcoded 5' primer and a J-beta primer mix, a second PCR proceeded for roughly 6 to 12 cycles. Each CDR3 protein gets one entry after TCRdb re-called the 5' RACE reads with MiXCR. The table shows around 1,500,000 distinct CDR3 sequences, with under 30% occurring only once. Sequenced input: blood. These receptors were obtained from a woman in her twenties or thirties in good health.

The V and J genes are TRBV5-1 and TRBJ2-6; TRBD1 agrees at 10 bases. This CDR3 is 16 amino acids long. V was clipped by 6 bases and J by 1 base; unmatched bases: 4. The germline CDR1 and CDR2 sequences are SGHRS and YFSETQ. This CDR3 reads CASKDRGESGANVLTF. DNA of the CDR3: TGCGCCAGCAAGGACAGGGGGGAATCTGGGGCCAACGTCCTGACTTTC.

The J gene is TRBJ1-1, the V gene TRBV29-1; TRBD1 agrees at 7 bases. Germline V CDR1 and CDR2: SQVTM, ANQGSEA. This CDR3 region has 11 residues. V was clipped by 5 bases and J by 6 bases; unmatched bases: 3. CDR3 DNA: TGCAGCGTTAGCAGGGGGGCTGAAGCTTTCTTT. It yields the protein CSVSRGAEAFF. Full variable domain (rest looked up from reference TRBV29-1 and TRBJ1-1): SAVISQKPSRDICQRGTSLTIQCQVDSQVTMMFWYRQQPGQSLTLIATANQGSEATYESGFVIDKFPISRPNLTFSTLTVSNMSPEDSSIYLCSVSRGAEAFFGQGTRLTVV.

This clonotype occurred many times. The CDR3 DNA follows: TGCGCCAGCAGCTTAGGTAGCGGGGGCTCCGGGGAGACCCAGTACTTC. It is translated as CASSLGSGGSGETQYF. V and J are TRBV5-1 and TRBJ2-5; 9 bases are a match to TRBD2. Trimming cost V 2 bases and J 5 bases; bases outside gene matches: 10. Germline values: CDR1 SGHRS, CDR2 YFSETQ. There are 16 residues in the CDR3.

The sample holds a few counts of this clonotype. The J gene is TRBJ2-1, the V gene TRBV20-1; tentative D call: TRBD2 (5 bases). The CDR3 runs to 15 residues. V was cut by 0 bases and J by 6 bases, with 15 bases left in between. CDR1 DFQATT and CDR2 SNEGSKA come from the germline V gene (reference sequence). The CDR3 loop is CSAREVGSGINEQFF. The CDR3 region has the DNA TGCAGTGCTAGAGAAGTTGGGTCGGGGATCAATGAGCAGTTCTTC.

This chain uses TRBV29-1 with TRBJ2-7; TRBD1 matches 7 bases. In germline, CDR1 is SQVTM, CDR2 ANQGSEA. The V and J ends lost 4 bases and 7 bases, in that order; junction bases with no gene match: 7. This CDR3 spans 12 amino acids. DNA of the CDR3: TGCAGCGTTGGGACAGGCCAAAGGGAGCAGTACTTC. Amino acid sequence: CSVGTGQREQYF.

This chain uses TRBV7-6 with TRBJ2-4; 10 bases align to TRBD2. V lost 2 bases, J lost 13 bases, and 29 bases stayed unmatched. CDR3 size: 21 residues. The germline V gene has CDR1 SGHVS and CDR2 FNYEAQ. In nucleotides, the CDR3 is TGTGCCAGCAGCTTATGGACGGCCGGTTTTTCACGGACTAGCGGCTCCAATGAGCAGTACTTC. This translates into CASSLWTAGFSRTSGSNEQYF.

The chain combines TRBV11-2 with TRBJ2-4; TRBD2 aligns across 13 bases. Unmatched junction bases numbered 14, after V lost 2 bases and J lost 13 bases. This CDR3 contains 17 residues. Germline V lookup: CDR1 SGHAT, CDR2 FQNNGV. CDR3 sequence (DNA): TGTGCCAGCAGCTTAATGTCAGGACTAGCGGGAGACAATGAGCAGTACTTC. Amino acid sequence: CASSLMSGLAGDNEQYF.

To note about this clonotype: A much larger clone differs from this one at a single base, so this may be a read error. The chain combines TRBV9 with TRBJ2-7, with D perhaps matching TRBD1 or TRBD2 (5 bases each). There are 16 residues in the CDR3. V shed 0 bases and J shed 4 bases, with 17 bases lying between them. The germline CDR1 and CDR2 sequences are SGDLS and YYNGEE. The CDR3 region has the DNA TGTGCCAGCAGCGTAGGGGGGAGTAGCTGGAGTTACGAGCAGTACTTC. This gives the protein CASSVGGSSWSYEQYF.

This chain links TRBV10-3 with TRBJ2-2; D is unresolved. Trimming removed 11 bases from V and 4 bases from J, with 11 bases in between. CDR1 is ENHRY, CDR2 SYGVKD, per germline. The CDR3 contains 12 residues. The CDR3 nucleotides read TGTGCCCACGGCGAGGTCACCGGGGAGCTGTTTTTT. Its protein product is CAHGEVTGELFF.

In this sample, this clonotype turned up a few times. The J gene is TRBJ1-1, the V gene TRBV6-6, with TRBD1 identical over 8 bases. Germline trimming cut 5 bases from V and 5 bases from J; bases unmatched to any gene: 10. The CDR3 sequence is 15 residues long. Germline-derived CDR1 and CDR2 are MNHNY and SVGAGI (reference sequence). CDR3 bases: TGTGCCAGCAGTACCCACCGGACAGGGTCTACTGAAGCTTTCTTT. Protein: CASSTHRTGSTEAFF.

This clonotype came up a few times. The chain carries TRBV15 and TRBJ2-3; D not resolved. The CDR3 runs to 12 residues. The germline gives CDR1 LNHNV, CDR2 YYDKDF (reference sequence). Trimming removed 0 bases at V and 9 bases at J, with 7 bases between. The CDR3 DNA is TGTGCCACCAGCAGAGATGCGTCAACGCAGTATTTT. As protein: CATSRDASTQYF.

The rearrangement uses TRBV7-2 and TRBJ2-5; no reliable D call. Germline V gene sequence: CDR1 SGHTA, CDR2 FQGNSA. The V and J ends lost 1 base and 4 bases respectively, with 16 bases between them. The CDR3 runs 16 residues. In nucleotides, the CDR3 is TGTGCCAGCAGCTTAGGGTTCAGACCCCTTATAGAGACCCAGTACTTC. Its translation: CASSLGFRPLIETQYF.

At least ten counts were recorded for this clonotype. The chain is built from TRBV12-3 or TRBV12-4 and TRBJ2-7; 8 positions agree with TRBD1. The CDR3 spans 14 residues. J gave up 5 bases and V 5 bases, and 8 bases lay outside the gene matches. The CDR3 DNA sequence: TGTGCCAGCAGTCCGGACAGGGCCCTCCACGAGCAGTACTTC. This gives the protein CASSPDRALHEQYF.

This clonotype was seen only a few times. V and J are TRBV20-1 and TRBJ1-5; tentative D call: TRBD1 (6 bases). Germline lookup yields CDR1 DFQATT and CDR2 SNEGSKA (reference sequence). Trimming removed 0 bases from V and 3 bases from J, with 18 bases in between. The CDR3 loop spans 17 amino acids. CDR3 residues: CSARDGRGVRYNQPQHF. DNA for the CDR3: TGCAGTGCTAGAGATGGTAGGGGGGTTCGCTACAATCAGCCCCAGCATTTT.

In this sample, this clonotype turned up a few times. As DNA, the CDR3 is TGTGCCAGCAGCTTGGGGACGGATTTTGGATCCCTCCACTTT. Translation: CASSLGTDFGSLHF. The chain employs TRBV7-9 and TRBJ1-6, with a tentative D call TRBD1 (5 bases). This CDR3 comprises 14 residues. Per the germline V gene, CDR1 is SEHNR and CDR2 is FQNEAQ (reference sequence). Trimming cost V 3 bases and J 14 bases, with 17 bases left between them.

This clonotype appeared a few times. The chain is built from TRBV21-1 and TRBJ1-4; TRBD1 is taken as the D call from the table, unchecked against the DNA. TRBV21-1 is marked as a pseudogene. CDR3 length equals 15 residues. CDR3 nucleotides: TGTGCCAGACGGGACAGGGGGCGAGCTAATGAAAAACTGTTTTTT. This encodes CARRDRGRANEKLFF.